The present TCR beta chain was sequenced within a study of blood T cell repertoires in COVID-19. Looking at the study overall: Samples of COVID-19 (acute and convalescent) were obtained from the United States, Italy and Spain.

Clones were read by immunoSEQ multiplex PCR, and TCRdb kept only the in-frame ones, dropping some. The sample holds around 150,000 clones; 92% are singletons and the top ten take nearly 5%. CDR3 length equals 15 residues. The germline V and J ends were trimmed by 1 base and 2 bases, with 9 bases remaining between them. From germline, CDR1 is SGHTA and CDR2 FQGNSA. A single count supports this clone. The same CDR3 can be traced to other DNA sequences in this sample. The source material was peripheral blood. This chain connects TRBV7-2 to TRBJ1-5, with D possibly being TRBD1 (5 bases). This clonotype was sampled from a man aged 30-40 years with COVID-19, enrolled during active disease. The CDR3 region is CASSLGRAGNQPQHF. The DNA for the CDR3 is TGTGCCAGCAGCTTAGGCAGGGCGGGCAATCAGCCCCAGCATTTT.